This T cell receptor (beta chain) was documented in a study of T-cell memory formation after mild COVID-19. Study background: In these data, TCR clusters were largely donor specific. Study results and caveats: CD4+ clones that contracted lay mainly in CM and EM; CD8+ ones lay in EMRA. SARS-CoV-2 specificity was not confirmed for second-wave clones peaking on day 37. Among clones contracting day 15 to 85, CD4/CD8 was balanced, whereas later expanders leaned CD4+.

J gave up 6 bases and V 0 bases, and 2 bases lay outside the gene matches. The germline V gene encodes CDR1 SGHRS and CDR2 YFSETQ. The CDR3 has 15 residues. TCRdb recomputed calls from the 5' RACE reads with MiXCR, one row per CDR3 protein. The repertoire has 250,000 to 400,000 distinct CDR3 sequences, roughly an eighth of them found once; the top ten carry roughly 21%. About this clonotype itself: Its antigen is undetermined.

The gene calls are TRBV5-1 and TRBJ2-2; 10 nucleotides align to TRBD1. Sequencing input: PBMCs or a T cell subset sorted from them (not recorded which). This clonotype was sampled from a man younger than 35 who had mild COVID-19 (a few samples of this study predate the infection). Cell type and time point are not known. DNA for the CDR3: TGCGCCAGCAGCTTGGTTGGACAGGGGGCCGGGGAGCTGTTTTTT. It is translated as CASSLVGQGAGELFF.